This TCR beta chain appears in the sequencing data of a study of T cell repertoires in cytomegalovirus infection. Study context: CMV epitopes that were recently identified and HLA-C-restricted were used alongside well-studied HLA-B-restricted ones. Matching HLA type, along with CMV infection, was indicated by public TCR beta signatures.

In TCRdb, the reads were re-called with MiXCR into one record per CDR3 protein. The sample lists fewer than 950,000 distinct CDR3 sequences, 32% occurring once. V lost 3 bases and J 7 bases, leaving 8 bases between the germline ends. The length of the CDR3 is 12 residues. Germline loops: CDR1 SGDLS, CDR2 YYNGEE. About this clonotype itself: Its antigen is unidentified.

Study outcomes and limitations: HLA-C-restricted, CMV-specific TCR beta clonotypes were dominant ex vivo. The cumulative frequency of public TCR beta families identified carriers of CMV plus the relevant HLA.

The clonotype was recovered from a human donor in good health (CMV status not recorded). Some clones in this sample may be carry-over from other donors' samples. This chain connects TRBV9 to TRBJ2-4; D tentatively fits TRBD1 or TRBD2 (5 bases each). Here the sequenced sample was cultured CD8+ T cells from PBMCs, taken from culture after CMV antigen stimulation. The CDR3, as DNA: TGTGCCAGCAGCGGCTGGGACAACATTCAGTACTTC. Translating gives CASSGWDNIQYF.